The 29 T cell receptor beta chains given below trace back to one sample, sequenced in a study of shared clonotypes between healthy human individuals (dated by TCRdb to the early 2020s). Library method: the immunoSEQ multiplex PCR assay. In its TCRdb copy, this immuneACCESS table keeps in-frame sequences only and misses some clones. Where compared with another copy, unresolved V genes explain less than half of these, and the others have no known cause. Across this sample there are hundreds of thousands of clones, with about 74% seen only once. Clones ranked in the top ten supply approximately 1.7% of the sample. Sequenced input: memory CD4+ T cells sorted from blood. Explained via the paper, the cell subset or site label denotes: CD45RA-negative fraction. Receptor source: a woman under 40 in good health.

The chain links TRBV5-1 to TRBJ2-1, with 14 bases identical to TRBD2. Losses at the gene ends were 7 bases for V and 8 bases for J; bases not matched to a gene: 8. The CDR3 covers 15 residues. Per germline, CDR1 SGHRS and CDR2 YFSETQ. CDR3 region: CASLTSGRAGDEQFF. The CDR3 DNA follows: TGCGCCAGCTTGACTAGCGGGAGGGCCGGGGATGAGCAGTTCTTC. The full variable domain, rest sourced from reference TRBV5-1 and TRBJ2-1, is KAGVTQTPRYLIKTRGQQVTLSCSPISGHRSVSWYQQTPGQGLQFLFEYFSETQRNKGNFPGRFSGRQFSNSRSEMNVSTLELGDSALYLCASLTSGRAGDEQFFGPGTRLTVL.

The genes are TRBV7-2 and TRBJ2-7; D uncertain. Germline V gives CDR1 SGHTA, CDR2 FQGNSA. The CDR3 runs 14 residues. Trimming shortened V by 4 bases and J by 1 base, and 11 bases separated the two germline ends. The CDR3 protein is CASSSTAWSYEQYF. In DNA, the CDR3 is TGTGCCAGCAGCTCTACAGCTTGGTCCTACGAGCAGTACTTC.

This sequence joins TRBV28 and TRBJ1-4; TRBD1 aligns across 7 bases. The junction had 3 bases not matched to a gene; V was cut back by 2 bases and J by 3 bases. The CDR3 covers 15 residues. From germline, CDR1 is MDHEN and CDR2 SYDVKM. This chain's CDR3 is CASSLLGTANEKLFF. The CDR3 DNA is TGTGCCAGCAGTTTACTCGGGACAGCTAATGAAAAACTGTTTTTT.

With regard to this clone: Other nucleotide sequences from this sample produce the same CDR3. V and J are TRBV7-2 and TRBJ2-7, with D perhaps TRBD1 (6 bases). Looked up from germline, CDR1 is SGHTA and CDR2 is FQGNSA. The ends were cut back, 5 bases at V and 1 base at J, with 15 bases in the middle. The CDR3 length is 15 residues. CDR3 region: CASSRGQTISYEQYF. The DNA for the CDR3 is TGTGCCAGCAGCCGCGGACAGACCATTTCCTACGAGCAGTACTTC.

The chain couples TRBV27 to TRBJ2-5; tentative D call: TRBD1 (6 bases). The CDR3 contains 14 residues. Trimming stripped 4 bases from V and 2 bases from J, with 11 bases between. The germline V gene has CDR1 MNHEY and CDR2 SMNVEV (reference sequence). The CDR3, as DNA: TGTGCCAGCAGTTACCAGGGGATGCAAGAGACCCAGTACTTC. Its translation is CASSYQGMQETQYF.

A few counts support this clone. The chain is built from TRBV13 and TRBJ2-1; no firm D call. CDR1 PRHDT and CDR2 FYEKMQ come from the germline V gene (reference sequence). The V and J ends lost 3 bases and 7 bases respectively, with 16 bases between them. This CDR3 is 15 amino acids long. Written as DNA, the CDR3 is TGTGCCAGCAGCTTTTATGGTAGACGAATGAATGAGCAGTTCTTC. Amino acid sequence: CASSFYGRRMNEQFF.

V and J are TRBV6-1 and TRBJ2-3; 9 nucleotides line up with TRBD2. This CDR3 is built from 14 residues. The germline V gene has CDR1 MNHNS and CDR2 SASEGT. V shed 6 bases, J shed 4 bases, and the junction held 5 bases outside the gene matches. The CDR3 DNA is TGTGCCAGCAGAGTAGCGGGAGTGTCAGATACGCAGTATTTT. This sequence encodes CASRVAGVSDTQYF.

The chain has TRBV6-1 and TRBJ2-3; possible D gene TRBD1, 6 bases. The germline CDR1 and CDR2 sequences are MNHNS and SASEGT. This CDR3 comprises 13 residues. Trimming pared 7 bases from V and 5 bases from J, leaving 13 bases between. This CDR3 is CASKGGVVDTQYF. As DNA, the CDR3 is TGTGCCAGCAAAGGGGGAGTGGTAGATACGCAGTATTTT.

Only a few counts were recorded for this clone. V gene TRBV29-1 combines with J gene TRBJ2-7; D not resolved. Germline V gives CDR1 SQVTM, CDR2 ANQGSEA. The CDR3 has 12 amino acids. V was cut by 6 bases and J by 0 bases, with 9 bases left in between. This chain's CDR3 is CSVQTSSYEQYF. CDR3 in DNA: TGCAGCGTACAAACAAGCTCCTACGAGCAGTACTTC.

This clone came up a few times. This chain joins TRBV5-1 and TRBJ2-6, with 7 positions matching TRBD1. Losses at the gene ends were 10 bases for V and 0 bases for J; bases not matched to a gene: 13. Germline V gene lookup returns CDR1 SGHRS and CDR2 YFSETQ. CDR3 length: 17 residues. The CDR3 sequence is CAVRADRSDSGANVLTF. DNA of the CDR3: TGCGCCGTAAGAGCGGACAGGTCCGACTCTGGGGCCAACGTCCTGACTTTC.

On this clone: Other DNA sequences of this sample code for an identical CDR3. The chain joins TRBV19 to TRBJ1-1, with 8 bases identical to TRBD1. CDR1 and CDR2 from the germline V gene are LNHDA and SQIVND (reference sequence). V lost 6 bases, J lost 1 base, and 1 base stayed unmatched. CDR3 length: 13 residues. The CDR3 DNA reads TGTGCCAGTAGGGGGACAGGGAACACTGAAGCTTTCTTT. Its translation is CASRGTGNTEAFF.

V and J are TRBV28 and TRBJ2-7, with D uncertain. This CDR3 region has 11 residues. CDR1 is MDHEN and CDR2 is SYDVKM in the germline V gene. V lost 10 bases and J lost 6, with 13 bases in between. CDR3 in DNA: TGTGCCACTTCGGGCCCTCTCGAGCAGTACTTC. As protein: CATSGPLEQYF.

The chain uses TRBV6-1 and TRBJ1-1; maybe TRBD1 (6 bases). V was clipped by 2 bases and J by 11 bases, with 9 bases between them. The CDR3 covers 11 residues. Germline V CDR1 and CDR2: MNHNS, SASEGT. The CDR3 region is CASSESGGAFF. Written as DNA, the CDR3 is TGTGCCAGCAGTGAATCTGGGGGCGCTTTCTTT.

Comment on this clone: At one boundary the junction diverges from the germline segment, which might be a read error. CDR3 in DNA: TGTGCCAGCAGACCTCCGGGGGTCCATAATAAAAAACTGTTTTTT. The encoded protein is CASRPPGVHNKKLFF. The rearrangement uses TRBV28 and TRBJ1-4; TRBD1 might be the D (5 bases). CDR3 size: 15 residues. The germline V gene has CDR1 MDHEN and CDR2 SYDVKM.

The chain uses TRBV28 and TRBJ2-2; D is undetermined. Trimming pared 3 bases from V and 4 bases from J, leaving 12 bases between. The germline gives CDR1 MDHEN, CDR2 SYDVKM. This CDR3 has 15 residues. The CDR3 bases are TGTGCCAGCAGTTTGGCTTCCGAAGGCACCGGGGAGCTGTTTTTT. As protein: CASSLASEGTGELFF. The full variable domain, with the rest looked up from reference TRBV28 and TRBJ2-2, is DVKVTQSSRYLVKRTGEKVFLECVQDMDHENMFWYRQDPGLGLRLIYFSYDVKMKEKGDIPEGYSVSREKKERFSLILESASTNQTSMYLCASSLASEGTGELFFGEGSRLTVL.

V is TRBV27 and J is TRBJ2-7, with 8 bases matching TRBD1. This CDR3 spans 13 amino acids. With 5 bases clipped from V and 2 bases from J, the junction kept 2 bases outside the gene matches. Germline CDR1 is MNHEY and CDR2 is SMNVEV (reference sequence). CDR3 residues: CASSTTGAYEQYF. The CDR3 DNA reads TGTGCCAGCAGTACGACAGGGGCCTACGAGCAGTACTTC.

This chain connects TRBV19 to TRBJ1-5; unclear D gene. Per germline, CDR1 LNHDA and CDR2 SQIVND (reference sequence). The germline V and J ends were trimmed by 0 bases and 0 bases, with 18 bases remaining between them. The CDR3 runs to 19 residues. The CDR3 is CASSIDVRRSLYSNQPQHF. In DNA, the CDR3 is TGTGCCAGTAGTATAGACGTTCGGCGGTCATTATATAGCAATCAGCCCCAGCATTTT.

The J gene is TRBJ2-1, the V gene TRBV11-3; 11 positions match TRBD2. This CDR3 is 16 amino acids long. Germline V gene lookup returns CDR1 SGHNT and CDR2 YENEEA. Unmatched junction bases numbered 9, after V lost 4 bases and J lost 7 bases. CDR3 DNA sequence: TGTGCCAGCAGCTCATTAGCGGGAGGGCCTATTAATGAGCAGTTCTTC. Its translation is CASSSLAGGPINEQFF.

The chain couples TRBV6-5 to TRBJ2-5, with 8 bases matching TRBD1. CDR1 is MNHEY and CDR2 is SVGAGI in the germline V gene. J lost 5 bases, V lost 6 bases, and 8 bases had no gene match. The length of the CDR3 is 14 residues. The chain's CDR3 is CASSHQGAQETQYF. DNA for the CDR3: TGTGCCAGCAGCCACCAGGGGGCTCAGGAGACCCAGTACTTC.

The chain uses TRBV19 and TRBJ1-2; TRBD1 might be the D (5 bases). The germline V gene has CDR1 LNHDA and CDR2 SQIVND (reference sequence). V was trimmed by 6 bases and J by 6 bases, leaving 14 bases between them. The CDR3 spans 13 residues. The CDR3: CASRWQQDDGYTF. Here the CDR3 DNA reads TGTGCCAGTAGATGGCAACAGGACGATGGCTACACCTTC.

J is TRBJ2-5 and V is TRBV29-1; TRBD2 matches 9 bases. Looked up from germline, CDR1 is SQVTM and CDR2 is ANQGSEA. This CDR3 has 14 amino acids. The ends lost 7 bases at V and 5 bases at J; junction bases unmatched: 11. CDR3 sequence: CSAVTHSGRETQYF. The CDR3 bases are TGCAGCGCCGTGACTCACAGCGGGAGGGAGACCCAGTACTTC.

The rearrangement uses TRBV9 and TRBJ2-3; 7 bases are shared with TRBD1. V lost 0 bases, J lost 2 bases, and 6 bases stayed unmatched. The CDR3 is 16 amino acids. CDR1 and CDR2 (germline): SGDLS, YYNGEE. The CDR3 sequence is CASSVGGDSTTDTQYF. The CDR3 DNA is TGTGCCAGCAGCGTAGGAGGGGACAGTACCACAGATACGCAGTATTTT.

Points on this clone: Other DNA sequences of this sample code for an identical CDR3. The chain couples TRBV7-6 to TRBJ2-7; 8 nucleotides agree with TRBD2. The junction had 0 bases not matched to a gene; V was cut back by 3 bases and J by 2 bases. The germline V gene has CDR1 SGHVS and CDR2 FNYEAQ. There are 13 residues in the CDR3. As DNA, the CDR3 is TGTGCCAGCAGCTTGGGACTAGCCTACGAGCAGTACTTC. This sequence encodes CASSLGLAYEQYF.

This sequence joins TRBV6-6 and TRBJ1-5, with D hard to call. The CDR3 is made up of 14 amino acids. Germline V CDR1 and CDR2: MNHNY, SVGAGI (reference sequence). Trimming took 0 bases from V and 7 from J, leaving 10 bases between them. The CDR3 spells CASSYSRVEQPQHF. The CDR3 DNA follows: TGTGCCAGCAGTTACTCAAGGGTAGAACAGCCCCAGCATTTT.

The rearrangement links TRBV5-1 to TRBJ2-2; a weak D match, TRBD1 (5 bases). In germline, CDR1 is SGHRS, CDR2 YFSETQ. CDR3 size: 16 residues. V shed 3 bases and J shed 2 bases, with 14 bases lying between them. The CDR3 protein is CASSSSVQANTGELFF. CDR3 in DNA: TGCGCCAGCAGCTCGTCGGTACAGGCCAACACCGGGGAGCTGTTTTTT.

CDR3 DNA: TGTGCCAGCAGTCCTACGGCTAGCGGGAGGACAGATACGCAGTATTTT. Encoded protein: CASSPTASGRTDTQYF. The chain joins TRBV7-9 to TRBJ2-3, with TRBD2 identical over 11 bases. The CDR3 contains 16 residues. After removal of 6 bases from V and 3 bases from J, the junction contained 8 bases not matched to a gene. Germline V lookup: CDR1 SEHNR, CDR2 FQNEAQ (reference sequence). Full variable domain (rest looked up from reference TRBV7-9 and TRBJ2-3): DTGVSQNPRHKITKRGQNVTFRCDPISEHNRLYWYRQTLGQGPEFLTYFQNEAQLEKSRLLSDRFSAERPKGSFSTLEIQRTEQGDSAMYLCASSPTASGRTDTQYFGPGTRLTVL.

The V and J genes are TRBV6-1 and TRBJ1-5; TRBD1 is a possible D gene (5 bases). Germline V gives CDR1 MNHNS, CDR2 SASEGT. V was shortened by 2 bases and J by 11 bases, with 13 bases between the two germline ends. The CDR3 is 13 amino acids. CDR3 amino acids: CASSEQGGSSQHF. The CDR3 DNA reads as TGTGCCAGCAGTGAACAGGGAGGGTCTTCCCAGCATTTT.

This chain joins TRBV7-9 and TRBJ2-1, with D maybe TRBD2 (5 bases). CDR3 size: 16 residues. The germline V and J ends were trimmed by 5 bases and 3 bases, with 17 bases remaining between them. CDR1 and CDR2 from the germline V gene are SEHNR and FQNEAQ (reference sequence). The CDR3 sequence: CASSPLKGLDYNEQFF. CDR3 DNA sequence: TGTGCCAGCAGCCCACTGAAAGGACTGGACTACAATGAGCAGTTCTTC.

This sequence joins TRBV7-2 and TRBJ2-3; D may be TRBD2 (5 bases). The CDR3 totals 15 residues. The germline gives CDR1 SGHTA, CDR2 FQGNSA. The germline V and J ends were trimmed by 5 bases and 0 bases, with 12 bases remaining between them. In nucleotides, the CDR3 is TGTGCCAGCAGCAATATGGGCGGGAGCACAGATACGCAGTATTTT. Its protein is CASSNMGGSTDTQYF.